Sequencing of this T cell receptor beta chain was carried out in a study of PD-L1 blockade in urothelial cancer. Germline-derived CDR1 and CDR2 are GTSNPN and SVGIG (reference sequence). The V gene lost 2 bases and the J gene lost 7 bases, with 10 bases spanning the gap. This CDR3 is built from 12 residues. Time point here: pretreatment peripheral blood. Sequencing was performed with immunoSEQ multiplex PCR; in TCRdb, only in-frame clones are kept and a portion is missing. The top ten hold about 1.6% of the sample, which has about 95,000 clones, nearly 90% seen once. The genes are TRBV30 and TRBJ2-3; no clear D. The sequence derives from a man between 60 and 70 years old with urothelial cancer. Specimen: PBMCs, collected around atezolizumab (anti-PD-L1) treatment. DNA of the CDR3: TGTGCCTGGAGTCCGCCTAAGAATACGCAGTATTTT. Protein: CAWSPPKNTQYF.